Following are 18 T cell receptor beta chains from one sample sequenced in a study of beta chain features in type 1 diabetes. Findings and caveats of the study: Among all four CD4+ subsets, Type 1 diabetes patients had TCRB CDR3s that were moderately but significantly shorter.

Their target antigens are unknown. The authors reverse transcribed all of the isolated RNA, so sequencing captured expressed TCRB transcripts. The protocol was immunoSEQ multiplex PCR, while the TCRdb copy is restricted to in-frame clones and leaves out a portion. Seen here are about 260,000 clones, roughly 21% observed once, and the top ten hold about 0.027%. The sequenced material came from naive CD4+ T cells from blood. The receptors shown here come from a woman between 40 and 50 years old with type 1 diabetes.

The chain carries TRBV5-1 and TRBJ1-1; 7 nucleotides match TRBD1. The V segment lost 4 bases and the J segment 0 bases; nucleotides outside the gene matches: 3. This CDR3 has 14 residues. Germline lookup yields CDR1 SGHRS and CDR2 YFSETQ. The CDR3 loop reads CASSRQGLNTEAFF. The DNA of the CDR3 is TGCGCCAGCAGCCGACAGGGTTTGAACACTGAAGCTTTCTTT.

In this sample, this clone turned up a few times. V usage is TRBV7-9 and J usage is TRBJ1-4; D remains unclear. V was pared by 6 bases and J by 11 bases, with 22 bases between. The CDR3 consists of 15 residues. The germline gives CDR1 SEHNR, CDR2 FQNEAQ (reference sequence). The CDR3 region has the DNA TGTGCCAGCAGTTTAACACGACTCCCGGAGGGCAAACTGTTTTTT. Its protein is CASSLTRLPEGKLFF.

This clone was detected a few times. This chain joins TRBV9 and TRBJ2-6; TRBD2 matches 9 bases. V lost 0 bases, J lost 0 bases, and 13 bases stayed unmatched. Germline V gene lookup returns CDR1 SGDLS and CDR2 YYNGEE. This CDR3 region has 21 residues. CDR3 bases: TGTGCCAGCAGCGTAGGATCCCCAATGGCGGGAGGGCCCTCTGGGGCCAACGTCCTGACTTTC. Translating gives CASSVGSPMAGGPSGANVLTF.

The J gene is TRBJ1-2, the V gene TRBV7-2; D is perhaps TRBD1 (5 bases). CDR1 and CDR2 (germline): SGHTA, FQGNSA. V was cut by 8 bases and J by 7 bases, with 20 bases left in between. The CDR3 is 14 residues long. The CDR3 reads CASVSGDRAGGYTF. Here the CDR3 DNA reads TGTGCCAGCGTATCGGGGGACCGGGCGGGTGGCTACACCTTC. The full variable domain, its missing parts supplied by reference TRBV7-2 and TRBJ1-2, is GAGVSQSPSNKVTEKGKDVELRCDPISGHTALYWYRQSLGQGLEFLIYFQGNSAPDKSGLPSDRFSAERTGGSVSTLTIQRTQQEDSAVYLCASVSGDRAGGYTFGSGTRLTVV.

V and J are TRBV18 and TRBJ2-6; perhaps TRBD2 as D (6 bases). The V gene's germline CDR1 is KGHSH and CDR2 LQKENI. The CDR3 has 18 residues. The ends were cut back, 3 bases at V and 2 bases at J, with 17 bases in the middle. CDR3 sequence (DNA): TGTGCCAGCTCACCGGGGACTCTGGGAACGGCTGGGGCCAACGTCCTGACTTTC. Encoded protein: CASSPGTLGTAGANVLTF.

This chain joins TRBV29-1 and TRBJ2-1; no definite D call. Looked up from germline, CDR1 is SQVTM and CDR2 is ANQGSEA. This CDR3 comprises 14 residues. The V end was cut by 3 bases, the J end by 0 bases, with 9 bases between. This CDR3 is CSVDRISSYNEQFF. The CDR3 coding sequence is TGCAGCGTTGACAGGATTAGCTCCTACAATGAGCAGTTCTTC.

This chain uses TRBV10-3 with TRBJ2-7; 8 bases are shared with TRBD1. The CDR3 is 18 residues long. Germline CDR1 is ENHRY and CDR2 is SYGVKD. With 2 bases clipped from V and 5 bases from J, the junction kept 17 bases outside the gene matches. CDR3 loop: CAISENLQGQGASNEQYF. DNA for the CDR3: TGTGCCATCAGTGAGAACCTCCAGGGGCAGGGGGCGAGCAACGAGCAGTACTTC.

The table lists this clone with a few counts. This sequence joins TRBV7-2 and TRBJ2-1; TRBD2 agrees at 7 bases. V gave up 5 bases and J gave up 3 bases; unmatched junction bases: 1. The CDR3 length is 13 residues. Per the germline V gene, CDR1 is SGHTA and CDR2 is FQGNSA. This chain's CDR3 is CASSRDYYNEQFF. As DNA, the CDR3 is TGTGCCAGCAGCCGGGACTACTACAATGAGCAGTTCTTC.

This clone was recorded a few times. DNA of the CDR3: TGCGCCAGCAGCCAAGATTTGGCGGGGGACTACAATGAGCAGTTCTTC. Translation: CASSQDLAGDYNEQFF. V gene TRBV4-1 combines with J gene TRBJ2-1, with 7 bases aligning to TRBD2. The CDR3 length is 16 residues. Per the germline V gene, CDR1 is MGHRA and CDR2 is YSYEKL. V shed 0 bases and J 3 bases; nucleotides not matched to a gene: 5.

This chain uses TRBV10-3 with TRBJ2-7, with D possibly TRBD1 on 5 matching bases. Trimming took off 10 bases at V and 6 bases at J, with 19 bases between the two ends. Germline lookup yields CDR1 ENHRY and CDR2 SYGVKD. CDR3 length: 13 amino acids. The CDR3 loop is CASKEGVPAEQYF. As DNA, the CDR3 is TGTGCCAGCAAGGAAGGGGTTCCCGCCGAGCAGTACTTC.

This clone was counted only a few times. The J gene is TRBJ2-7, the V gene TRBV4-2; 8 bases are shared with TRBD1. The germline V gene encodes CDR1 LGHNA and CDR2 YNFKEQ. The CDR3 runs 15 residues. Trimming removed 1 base from V and 2 bases from J; junction bases left unmatched: 4. CDR3 DNA: TGTGCCAGCAGCCAAGGTGGGACAGGAACCTACGAGCAGTACTTC. It translates to CASSQGGTGTYEQYF.

This chain joins TRBV6-5 and TRBJ2-7; the D is unclear. Deletions cut 4 bases from V and 3 bases from J, with 13 bases between. Per germline, CDR1 MNHEY and CDR2 SVGAGI. CDR3 size: 14 residues. This CDR3 is CASSLDSGFYEQYF. Written as DNA, the CDR3 is TGTGCCAGCAGTTTAGATTCCGGGTTCTACGAGCAGTACTTC.

This chain links TRBV7-7 with TRBJ2-1, with D uncertain. This CDR3 contains 13 residues. Germline V lookup: CDR1 SSHAT, CDR2 FNYEAQ (reference sequence). V shed 1 base and J shed 9 bases, with 10 bases lying between them. The CDR3 sequence is CASSLVAVGEQFF. CDR3 sequence (DNA): TGTGCCAGCAGCTTAGTGGCGGTGGGTGAGCAGTTCTTC. Complete variable domain (other parts from reference TRBV7-7 and TRBJ2-1): GAGVSQSPRYKVTKRGQDVTLRCDPISSHATLYWYQQALGQGPEFLTYFNYEAQPDKSGLPSDRFSAERPEGSISTLTIQRTEQRDSAMYRCASSLVAVGEQFFGPGTRLTVL.

The chain couples TRBV15 to TRBJ2-1; a possible D gene is TRBD1 (6 bases). Germline V CDR1 and CDR2: LNHNV, YYDKDF (reference sequence). The V end was cut by 2 bases, the J end by 5 bases, with 16 bases between. The CDR3 totals 16 residues. CDR3 loop: CATSRTRGMGDNEQFF. The CDR3 DNA reads TGTGCCACCAGCAGAACAAGGGGGATGGGGGACAATGAGCAGTTCTTC.

In its sample, this clone was seen a few times. The gene calls are TRBV30 and TRBJ1-4; 8 bases are a match to TRBD1. Germline V gene sequence: CDR1 GTSNPN, CDR2 SVGIG (reference sequence). With 2 bases clipped from V and 3 bases from J, the junction kept 14 bases outside the gene matches. This CDR3 spans 18 amino acids. Here the CDR3 reads CAWSPSTGVGFANEKLFF. CDR3 coding DNA: TGTGCCTGGAGTCCTTCGACAGGGGTTGGTTTTGCTAATGAAAAACTGTTTTTT.

The table lists this clone with a count of one. The chain joins TRBV4-3 to TRBJ2-7; a possible D gene is TRBD1 (6 bases). V lost 0 bases and J lost 3, with 18 bases in between. The CDR3 spans 17 residues. Germline CDR1 and CDR2: LGHNA and YSLEER. CDR3 in DNA: TGCGCCAGCAGCCAAGATCGATTTCGGGCAGGGGTCTACGAGCAGTACTTC. It encodes CASSQDRFRAGVYEQYF.

The rearrangement uses TRBV6-5 and TRBJ2-1; 8 nucleotides agree with TRBD1. CDR1 MNHEY and CDR2 SVGAGI come from the germline V gene. After removal of 5 bases from V and 8 bases from J, the junction contained 11 bases not matched to a gene. The CDR3 consists of 15 residues. The CDR3 here is CASSGLRTGFDEQFF. DNA of the CDR3: TGTGCCAGCAGTGGCCTCAGGACAGGGTTCGATGAGCAGTTCTTC.

This clone was detected a few times. V gene TRBV4-3 combines with J gene TRBJ2-1; weak D call: TRBD2 (6 bases). There are 17 residues in the CDR3. V dropped 3 bases and J dropped 4 bases, with 19 bases sitting between them. CDR1 and CDR2 from the germline V gene are LGHNA and YSLEER. DNA for the CDR3: TGCGCCAGCAGCCAGGATACGTACGGGAGTGGATACAATGAGCAGTTCTTC. As protein: CASSQDTYGSGYNEQFF.